A selection of T cell receptor beta chains follows, all from one sample in a study of blood T cell repertoires in COVID-19. Libraries were prepared by immunoSEQ multiplex PCR; TCRdb keeps only in-frame clonotypes and omits some of them. The sample has about 42,000 clones; 89% are singletons. The sequencing input was peripheral blood. These receptors all come from a human donor in a cohort sampled during active COVID-19. Each CDR3 is given with its conserved first and last residue. Fields, in order: J gene, D gene, clone size, V gene, CDR3 protein, CDR3 DNA. The D gene is left open where the match is weak. Clone sizes are given selectively: once, few, many, or a class where the clone is expanded.

J gene: TRBJ1-1
D gene: .
clone size: .
V gene: TRBV4-3
CDR3 protein: CASSQVAGNTEAFF
CDR3 DNA: TGCGCCAGCAGCCAAGTTGCGGGGAACACTGAAGCTTTCTTT

J gene: TRBJ2-7
D gene: .
clone size: .
V gene: TRBV29-1
CDR3 protein: CSARESWYEQYF
CDR3 DNA: TGCAGCGCCAGGGAAAGTTGGTACGAGCAGTACTTC

J gene: TRBJ2-7
D gene: .
clone size: .
V gene: TRBV20-1
CDR3 protein: CSATRTDEQYF
CDR3 DNA: TGCAGTGCCACCAGGACAGACGAGCAGTACTTC

J gene: TRBJ2-7
D gene: .
clone size: .
V gene: TRBV2
CDR3 protein: CASSEFGRGPKGYEQYF
CDR3 DNA: TGTGCCAGCAGTGAGTTTGGGAGAGGACCAAAGGGCTACGAGCAGTACTTC

J gene: TRBJ2-5
D gene: .
clone size: .
V gene: TRBV6-6
CDR3 protein: CASNRVQETQYF
CDR3 DNA: TGTGCCAGCAACAGGGTCCAAGAGACCCAGTACTTC

J gene: TRBJ2-7
D gene: .
clone size: few
V gene: TRBV6-1
CDR3 protein: CASSEHSYEQYF
CDR3 DNA: TGTGCCAGCAGTGAACACAGCTACGAGCAGTACTTC

J gene: TRBJ1-3
D gene: .
clone size: few
V gene: TRBV4-3
CDR3 protein: CASSPWTDFSNTIYF
CDR3 DNA: TGCGCCAGCAGCCCTTGGACAGACTTTTCAAACACCATATATTTT

J gene: TRBJ2-7
D gene: TRBD2
clone size: .
V gene: TRBV28
CDR3 protein: CASTLAGGAYEQYF
CDR3 DNA: TGTGCCAGCACCCTAGCGGGAGGGGCGTACGAGCAGTACTTC

J gene: TRBJ1-4
D gene: .
clone size: .
V gene: TRBV6-6
CDR3 protein: CASRSQGLSEKLFF
CDR3 DNA: TGTGCCAGCAGGTCCCAGGGCCTAAGTGAAAAACTGTTTTTT

J gene: TRBJ2-1
D gene: .
clone size: .
V gene: TRBV29-1
CDR3 protein: CSAFGGRGVDEQFF
CDR3 DNA: TGCAGCGCCTTCGGGGGGCGCGGAGTCGATGAGCAGTTCTTC

J gene: TRBJ2-1
D gene: TRBD2
clone size: .
V gene: TRBV6-5
CDR3 protein: CASRVAGGGNEQFF
CDR3 DNA: TGTGCCAGCAGGGTAGCGGGGGGAGGAAATGAGCAGTTCTTC

J gene: TRBJ2-5
D gene: .
clone size: few
V gene: TRBV2
CDR3 protein: CASSEAGLHGETQYF
CDR3 DNA: TGTGCCAGCAGTGAAGCCGGACTTCACGGGGAGACCCAGTACTTC

J gene: TRBJ2-7
D gene: .
clone size: .
V gene: TRBV18
CDR3 protein: CASSPPGASSYEQYF
CDR3 DNA: TGTGCCAGCTCACCACCGGGGGCTAGCTCCTACGAGCAGTACTTC

J gene: TRBJ2-1
D gene: .
clone size: once
V gene: TRBV18
CDR3 protein: CASSPRAGLSNEQFF
CDR3 DNA: TGTGCCAGCTCACCTAGAGCGGGCTTGTCCAATGAGCAGTTCTTC

J gene: TRBJ2-7
D gene: .
clone size: once
V gene: TRBV4-1
CDR3 protein: CASSQVAVNSYEQYF
CDR3 DNA: TGCGCCAGCAGCCAAGTGGCGGTGAACTCCTACGAGCAGTACTTC